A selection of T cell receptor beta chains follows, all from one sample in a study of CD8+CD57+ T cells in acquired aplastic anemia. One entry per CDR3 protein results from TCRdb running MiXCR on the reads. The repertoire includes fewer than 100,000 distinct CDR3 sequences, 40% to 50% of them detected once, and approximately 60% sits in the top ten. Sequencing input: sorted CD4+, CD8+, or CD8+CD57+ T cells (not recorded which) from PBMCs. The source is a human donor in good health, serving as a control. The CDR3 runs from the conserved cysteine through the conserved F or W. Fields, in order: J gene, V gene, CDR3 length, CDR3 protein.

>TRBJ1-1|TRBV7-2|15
CASSTDRGDRTEAFF
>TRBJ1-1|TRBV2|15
CASSGGSAVNTEAFF
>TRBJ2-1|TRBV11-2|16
CASSLGRLAGGYEQFF
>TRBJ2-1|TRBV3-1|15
CASSQDASGGDEQFF
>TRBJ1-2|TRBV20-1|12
CSAVDKNCGYTF
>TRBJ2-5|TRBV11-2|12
CASSVYQETQYF
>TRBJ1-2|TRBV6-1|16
CASSEASPRALYGYTF
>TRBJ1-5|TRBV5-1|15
CASSLASGGSQPQHF
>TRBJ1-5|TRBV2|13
CASVLEGNQPQHF
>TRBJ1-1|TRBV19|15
CASSGATGANTEAFF
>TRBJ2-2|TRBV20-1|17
CSARVIAGEVGTGELFF
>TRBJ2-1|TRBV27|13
CASSFSDSNEQFF
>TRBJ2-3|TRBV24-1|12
CATSSKSGTQYF